The rows below give T cell receptor beta chains drawn from one sample of a study of T cell responses to AZD1222 COVID-19 vaccine. The method was immunoSEQ multiplex PCR; TCRdb's version includes in-frame clones alone and lacks a portion of them. This repertoire shows over 130,000 clones, over 90% found once; its top ten account for 3% to 4%. This specimen consisted of peripheral blood, obtained 28 days after the second AZD1222 dose. These TCRs come from an adult who received the AZD1222 COVID-19 vaccine. The CDR3 runs from the conserved cysteine through the conserved F or W. D genes are given only for firm matches. Clone size, where shown, is once, few, many, or a class for clones that have expanded.

J | V | D | size | CDR3 | DNA
TRBJ1-5 | TRBV30 | TRBD1 | few | CAWSPPDRQLYSNQPQHF | TGTGCCTGGAGCCCCCCGGACAGGCAATTATATAGCAATCAGCCCCAGCATTTT
TRBJ2-3 | TRBV5-1 | TRBD2 | once | CASSLEALAGGPPDTQYF | TGCGCCAGCAGCTTGGAAGCACTAGCGGGAGGGCCGCCAGATACGCAGTATTTT
TRBJ2-1 | TRBV3-1/TRBV3-2 | TRBD2 | . | CASSLGGGGNNEQFF | TGTGCCAGCAGCCTCGGGGGGGGCGGTAACAATGAGCAGTTCTTC
TRBJ2-1 | TRBV5-5 | TRBD2 | . | CASSPERTSNEQFF | TGTGCCAGCAGCCCCGAGAGGACTAGCAATGAGCAGTTCTTC
TRBJ2-1 | TRBV7-2 | TRBD2 | . | CASSLVAGRGYNEQFF | TGTGCCAGCAGCTTAGTGGCCGGGAGGGGTTACAATGAGCAGTTCTTC
TRBJ1-6 | TRBV14 | . | . | CASSRRGGLSSYNSPLHF | TGTGCCAGCAGCCGACGGGGGGGACTAAGCTCCTATAATTCACCCCTCCACTTT
TRBJ1-2 | TRBV28 | TRBD1 | . | CASSLGTGKVDYGYTF | TGTGCCAGCAGTTTAGGGACAGGGAAGGTTGACTATGGCTACACCTTC
TRBJ1-3 | TRBV30 | . | . | CAWSAGLSGNTIYF | TGTGCCTGGAGTGCGGGGCTATCTGGAAACACCATATATTTT
TRBJ2-7 | TRBV27 | . | . | CASSLWGRGFEQYF | TGTGCCAGCAGTTTATGGGGGAGGGGGTTCGAGCAGTACTTC
TRBJ1-3 | TRBV9 | . | . | CASSVGGAGNTIYF | TGTGCCAGCAGCGTTGGGGGCGCTGGAAACACCATATATTTT
TRBJ1-4 | TRBV20-1 | . | . | CSASKQAATNEKLFF | TGCAGTGCTAGTAAACAGGCTGCAACTAATGAAAAACTGTTTTTT
TRBJ2-1 | TRBV9 | TRBD2 | . | CASSVVTSGSGEQFF | TGTGCCAGCAGCGTAGTGACTAGCGGGAGTGGTGAGCAGTTCTTC
TRBJ1-1 | TRBV28 | . | . | CASRITVNTEAFF | TGTGCCAGCAGGATAACAGTTAACACTGAAGCTTTCTTT
TRBJ2-1 | TRBV29-1 | TRBD2 | . | CSLEREFSYNEQFF | TGCAGCTTAGAGCGGGAGTTTTCCTACAATGAGCAGTTCTTC
TRBJ1-4 | TRBV5-1 | TRBD1 | . | CASSNPGGKGGEKLFF | TGCGCCAGCAGCAATCCAGGGGGCAAAGGGGGCGAAAAACTGTTTTTT
TRBJ2-2 | TRBV19 | . | . | CASISGRRTGELFF | TGTGCCAGTATATCCGGGAGAAGGACCGGGGAGCTGTTTTTT
TRBJ2-1 | TRBV10-3 | TRBD2 | . | CAIGTSGSINEQFF | TGTGCCATCGGGACTAGCGGGAGTATTAATGAGCAGTTCTTC
TRBJ1-3 | TRBV7-9 | . | . | CASSLGQGSGNTIYF | TGTGCCAGCAGCTTAGGGCAGGGGTCTGGAAACACCATATATTTT
TRBJ2-1 | TRBV10-3 | . | . | CAISERERYDEQFF | TGTGCCATCAGTGAGCGGGAGCGTTACGATGAGCAGTTCTTC
TRBJ2-1 | TRBV24-1 | TRBD1 | . | CATSDDRGYNEQFF | TGTGCCACCAGTGACGACAGGGGGTACAATGAGCAGTTCTTC
TRBJ2-1 | TRBV28 | TRBD2 | . | CASKHNAGGGNEQFF | TGTGCCAGCAAACACAACGCGGGCGGGGGGAATGAGCAGTTCTTC
TRBJ2-2 | TRBV24-1 | . | . | CATSDPPPGTNTGELFF | TGTGCCACCAGTGATCCCCCCCCGGGGACCAACACCGGGGAGCTGTTTTTT
TRBJ2-1 | TRBV7-6 | . | once | CASSLAKGGGARYNEQFF | TGTGCCAGCAGCTTAGCGAAGGGGGGAGGCGCCCGGTACAATGAGCAGTTCTTC
TRBJ1-4 | TRBV6-4 | . | . | CASSDPQGKLFF | TGTGCCAGCAGTGACCCCCAGGGGAAACTGTTTTTT
TRBJ2-6 | TRBV27 | . | . | CASSYHDPRGSGANVLTF | TGTGCCAGCAGTTATCATGATCCGAGGGGCTCTGGGGCCAACGTCCTGACTTTC
TRBJ1-6 | TRBV28 | TRBD1 | . | CASTRRDRDVPPLHF | TGTGCCAGCACTCGACGGGACAGGGATGTTCCACCCCTCCACTTT
TRBJ2-3 | TRBV12-3/TRBV12-4 | . | . | CASRPNGADTQYF | TGTGCCAGCAGACCCAACGGCGCAGATACGCAGTATTTT
TRBJ2-7 | TRBV7-2 | TRBD1 | . | CASSWTGGGSYEQYF | TGTGCCAGCAGTTGGACAGGGGGCGGCTCCTACGAGCAGTACTTC
TRBJ2-3 | TRBV7-9 | . | . | CASSLGGTSTDTQYF | TGTGCCAGCAGCTTAGGCGGGACTAGCACAGATACGCAGTATTTT
TRBJ1-2 | TRBV27 | . | . | CASSFGGGYGYTF | TGTGCCAGCAGTTTTGGGGGCGGCTATGGCTACACCTTC
TRBJ2-5 | TRBV6-6 | . | . | CASSYLGWKETQYF | TGTGCCAGCAGTTACTTAGGCTGGAAAGAGACCCAGTACTTC
TRBJ2-1 | TRBV11-3 | . | . | CASSLRGRAGNEQFF | TGTGCCAGCAGCTTAAGGGGGAGGGCCGGCAATGAGCAGTTCTTC
TRBJ1-5 | TRBV7-9 | . | . | CASSLDNRSNQPQHF | TGTGCCAGCAGCTTAGATAACCGGTCAAATCAGCCCCAGCATTTT
TRBJ2-4 | TRBV4-1 | . | . | CASSQDEVRRAGGGAKNIQYF | TGCGCCAGCAGCCAAGACGAGGTTCGCCGTGCGGGCGGAGGTGCCAAAAACATTCAGTACTTC
TRBJ1-2 | TRBV19 | TRBD1 | . | CASSTTGQALDGYTF | TGTGCCAGTAGTACCACAGGACAGGCCCTAGATGGCTACACCTTC
TRBJ1-4 | TRBV19 | . | . | CASSTGATNEKLFF | TGTGCCAGTAGCACCGGGGCAACTAATGAAAAACTGTTTTTT
TRBJ1-1 | TRBV5-1 | . | . | CASSSRPAGAMNTEAFF | TGCGCCAGCAGCTCGCGACCCGCTGGCGCGATGAACACTGAAGCTTTCTTT
TRBJ1-1 | TRBV14 | TRBD1 | once | CASSRQGNTEAFF | TGTGCCAGCAGTCGACAGGGGAACACTGAAGCTTTCTTT
TRBJ2-1 | TRBV5-4 | TRBD1 | . | CASSHDRGSPSYNEQFF | TGTGCCAGCAGCCATGACAGGGGCTCTCCCTCCTACAATGAGCAGTTCTTC
TRBJ2-1 | TRBV10-3 | TRBD2 | . | CAIRVSGSPYNEQFF | TGTGCCATCAGAGTAAGCGGGAGTCCGTACAATGAGCAGTTCTTC
TRBJ1-3 | TRBV27 | TRBD1 | . | CASSLTGTGAGNTIYF | TGTGCCAGCTCGTTAACCGGGACAGGGGCTGGAAACACCATATATTTT
TRBJ2-1 | TRBV14 | TRBD2 | . | CASSQGGLAGVPEQFF | TGTGCCAGCAGCCAAGGAGGACTAGCGGGAGTTCCCGAGCAGTTCTTC
TRBJ1-2 | TRBV9 | TRBD1 | . | CASSVASGGADGYTF | TGTGCCAGCAGCGTAGCGTCAGGGGGCGCGGATGGCTACACCTTC
TRBJ2-2 | TRBV21-1 | . | . | CAASTGTGNTGELFF | TGTGCAGCTTCGACCGGGACGGGGAACACCGGGGAGCTGTTTTTT
TRBJ2-2 | TRBV6-5 | . | . | CASSIHINTGELFF | TGTGCCAGCAGCATCCACATTAACACCGGGGAGCTGTTTTTT
TRBJ1-1 | TRBV12-3/TRBV12-4 | . | . | CASSLGARAFF | TGTGCCAGCAGTTTGGGGGCGCGGGCTTTCTTT
TRBJ1-5 | TRBV7-4 | . | . | CASSLGGWQPQHF | TGTGCCAGCAGCTTAGGGGGCTGGCAGCCCCAGCATTTT
TRBJ1-1 | TRBV4-2 | TRBD1 | . | CASSQDGTGGIGTEAFF | TGTGCCAGCAGCCAAGATGGGACAGGGGGCATAGGGACTGAAGCTTTCTTT
TRBJ1-4 | TRBV27 | . | . | CASSFGRNREKLFF | TGTGCCAGCAGTTTCGGCAGGAATCGGGAAAAACTGTTTTTT
TRBJ2-3 | TRBV5-1 | . | . | CASSLGNTDTQYF | TGCGCCAGCAGCTTGGGGAACACAGATACGCAGTATTTT
TRBJ2-1 | TRBV7-8 | TRBD2 | . | CASSTGLAGRNEQFF | TGTGCCAGCAGCACGGGACTAGCGGGTCGCAATGAGCAGTTCTTC
TRBJ2-7 | TRBV28 | . | few | CASPPAGDSVWGDYEQYF | TGTGCCAGCCCTCCCGCGGGGGACAGTGTTTGGGGAGACTACGAGCAGTACTTC
TRBJ1-4 | TRBV19 | . | . | CASSIPGTTNEKLFF | TGTGCCAGTAGTATTCCGGGAACAACTAATGAAAAACTGTTTTTT
TRBJ2-7 | TRBV11-2 | TRBD2 | . | CASSAPRTSTYEQYF | TGTGCCAGCAGCGCCCCACGGACTAGCACCTACGAGCAGTACTTC
TRBJ2-1 | TRBV6-4 | TRBD2 | many | CASSDSLAGESNEQFF | TGTGCCAGCAGTGACTCGCTAGCGGGAGAGTCCAATGAGCAGTTCTTC
TRBJ1-2 | TRBV28 | . | . | CASVGGAWYGYTF | TGTGCCAGCGTGGGGGGCGCTTGGTATGGCTACACCTTC
TRBJ2-3 | TRBV4-3 | TRBD2 | . | CASSQEAATSGRLADTQYF | TGCGCCAGCAGCCAAGAAGCTGCGACTAGCGGGAGGCTGGCAGATACGCAGTATTTT
TRBJ1-5 | TRBV30 | . | . | CAWSELTTGTNQPQHF | TGTGCCTGGAGTGAACTTACGACAGGCACCAATCAGCCCCAGCATTTT
TRBJ1-5 | TRBV28 | TRBD1 | . | CASSLLDRANQPQHF | TGTGCCAGCAGTTTATTGGACAGGGCGAATCAGCCCCAGCATTTT